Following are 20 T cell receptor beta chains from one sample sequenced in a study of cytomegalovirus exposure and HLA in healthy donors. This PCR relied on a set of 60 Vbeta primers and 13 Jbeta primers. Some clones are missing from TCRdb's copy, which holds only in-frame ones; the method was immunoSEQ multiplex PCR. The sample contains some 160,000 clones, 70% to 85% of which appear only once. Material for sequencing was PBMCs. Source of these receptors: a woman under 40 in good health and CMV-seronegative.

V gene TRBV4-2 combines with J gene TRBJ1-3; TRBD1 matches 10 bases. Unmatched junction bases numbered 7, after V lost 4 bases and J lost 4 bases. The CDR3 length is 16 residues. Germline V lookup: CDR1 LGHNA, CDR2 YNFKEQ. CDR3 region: CASSLRTGGHGNTIYF. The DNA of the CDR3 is TGTGCCAGCAGCCTCCGGACAGGGGGGCACGGAAACACCATATATTTT.

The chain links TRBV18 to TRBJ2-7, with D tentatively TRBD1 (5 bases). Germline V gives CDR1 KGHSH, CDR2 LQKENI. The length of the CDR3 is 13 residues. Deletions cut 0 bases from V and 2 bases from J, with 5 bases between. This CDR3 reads CASSPPGAYEQYF. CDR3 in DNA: TGTGCCAGCTCACCACCAGGGGCCTACGAGCAGTACTTC.

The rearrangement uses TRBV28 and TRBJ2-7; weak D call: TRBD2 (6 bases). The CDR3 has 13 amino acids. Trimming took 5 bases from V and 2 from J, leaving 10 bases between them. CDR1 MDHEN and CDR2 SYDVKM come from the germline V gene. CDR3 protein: CASSGTPTYEQYF. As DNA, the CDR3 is TGTGCCAGCAGTGGGACTCCAACCTACGAGCAGTACTTC.

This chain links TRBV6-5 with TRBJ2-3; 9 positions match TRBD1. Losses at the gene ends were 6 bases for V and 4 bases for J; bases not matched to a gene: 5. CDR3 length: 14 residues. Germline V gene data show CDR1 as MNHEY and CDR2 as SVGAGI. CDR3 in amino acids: CASSAGQGSDTQYF. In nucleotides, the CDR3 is TGTGCCAGCAGCGCCGGACAGGGGTCAGATACGCAGTATTTT.

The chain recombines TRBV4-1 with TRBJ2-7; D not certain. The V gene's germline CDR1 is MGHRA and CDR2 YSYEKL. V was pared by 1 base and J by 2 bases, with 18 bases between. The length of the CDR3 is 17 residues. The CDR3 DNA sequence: TGCGCCAGCAGCCAAGTTGACTTCGTACCCACCCCCTACGAGCAGTACTTC. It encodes CASSQVDFVPTPYEQYF.

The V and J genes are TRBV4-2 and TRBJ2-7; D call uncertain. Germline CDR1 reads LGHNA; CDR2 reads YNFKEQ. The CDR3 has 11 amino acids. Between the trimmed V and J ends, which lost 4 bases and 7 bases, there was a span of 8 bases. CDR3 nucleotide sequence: TGTGCCAGCAGCCTGGCCCAGGAGCAGTACTTC. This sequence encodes CASSLAQEQYF.

The CDR3 sequence: CASSLRQGATEAFF. The CDR3 DNA is TGCGCCAGCAGCTTAAGACAGGGGGCGACTGAAGCTTTCTTT. The V and J genes are TRBV5-1 and TRBJ1-1; 10 positions agree with TRBD1. The trim removed 2 bases at V and 5 bases at J, leaving 3 bases unmatched. The germline V gene encodes CDR1 SGHRS and CDR2 YFSETQ. The CDR3 has 14 amino acids.

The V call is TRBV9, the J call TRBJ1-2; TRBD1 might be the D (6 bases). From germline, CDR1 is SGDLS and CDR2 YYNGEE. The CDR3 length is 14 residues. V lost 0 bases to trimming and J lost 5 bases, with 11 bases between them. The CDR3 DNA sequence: TGTGCCAGCAGCGTAGAGGGGGTCGGGTATGGCTACACCTTC. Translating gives CASSVEGVGYGYTF.

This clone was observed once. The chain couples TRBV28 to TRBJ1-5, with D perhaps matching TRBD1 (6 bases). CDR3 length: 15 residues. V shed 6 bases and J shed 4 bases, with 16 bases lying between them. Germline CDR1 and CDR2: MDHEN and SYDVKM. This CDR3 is CASRPSFGQNQPQHF. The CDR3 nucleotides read TGTGCCAGCAGACCCTCCTTCGGACAGAATCAGCCCCAGCATTTT.

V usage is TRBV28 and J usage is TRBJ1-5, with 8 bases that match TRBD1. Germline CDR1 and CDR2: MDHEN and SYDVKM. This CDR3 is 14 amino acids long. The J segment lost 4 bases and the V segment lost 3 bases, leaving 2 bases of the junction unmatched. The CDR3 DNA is TGTGCCAGCAGTTTCAACAGGGGGAATCAGCCCCAGCATTTT. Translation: CASSFNRGNQPQHF.

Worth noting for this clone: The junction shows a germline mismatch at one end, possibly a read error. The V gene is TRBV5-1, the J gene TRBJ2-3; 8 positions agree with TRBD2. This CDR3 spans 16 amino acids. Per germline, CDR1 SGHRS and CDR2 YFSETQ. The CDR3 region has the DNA TGCGTCAGCAGCTTGAGGGCTAGCGGGTTCACAGATACGCAGTATTTT. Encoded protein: CVSSLRASGFTDTQYF.

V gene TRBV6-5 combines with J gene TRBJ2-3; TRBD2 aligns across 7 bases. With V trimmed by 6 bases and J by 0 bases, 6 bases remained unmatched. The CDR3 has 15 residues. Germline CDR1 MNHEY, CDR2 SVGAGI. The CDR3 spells CASRRLAQSTDTQYF. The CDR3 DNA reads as TGTGCCAGCAGAAGACTAGCACAAAGCACAGATACGCAGTATTTT.

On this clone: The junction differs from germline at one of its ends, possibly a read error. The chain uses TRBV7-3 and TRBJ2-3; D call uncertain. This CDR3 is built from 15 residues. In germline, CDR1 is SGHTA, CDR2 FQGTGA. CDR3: CASSLTRGHTDTQYF. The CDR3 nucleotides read TGTGCCAGCAGCCTAACGAGAGGTCACACAGATACGCAGTATTTT.

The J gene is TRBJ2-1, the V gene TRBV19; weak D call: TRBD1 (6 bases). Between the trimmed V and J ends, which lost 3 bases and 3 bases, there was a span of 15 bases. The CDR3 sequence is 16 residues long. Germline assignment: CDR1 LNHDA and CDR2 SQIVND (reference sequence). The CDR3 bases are TGTGCCAGTAGTATCACAGGGTTCCAGAGCTACAATGAGCAGTTCTTC. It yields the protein CASSITGFQSYNEQFF.

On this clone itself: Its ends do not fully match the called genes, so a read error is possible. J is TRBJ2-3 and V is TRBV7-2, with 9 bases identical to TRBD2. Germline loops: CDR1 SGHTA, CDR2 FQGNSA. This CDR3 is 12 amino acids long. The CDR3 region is CASSSLAGESHF. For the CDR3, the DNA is TGTGCCAGCAGCTCTTTAGCGGGAGAATCGCATTTT.

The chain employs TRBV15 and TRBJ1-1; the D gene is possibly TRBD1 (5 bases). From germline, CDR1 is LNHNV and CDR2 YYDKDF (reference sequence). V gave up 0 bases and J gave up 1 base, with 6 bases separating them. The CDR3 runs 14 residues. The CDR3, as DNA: TGTGCCACCAGCAGAGACAGGGCGAACACTGAAGCTTTCTTT. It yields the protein CATSRDRANTEAFF.

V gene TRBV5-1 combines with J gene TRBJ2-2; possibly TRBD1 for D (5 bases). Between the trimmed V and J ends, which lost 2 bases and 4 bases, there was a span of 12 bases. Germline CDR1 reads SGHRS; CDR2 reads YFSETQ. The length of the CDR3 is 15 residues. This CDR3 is CASSFREDGTGELFF. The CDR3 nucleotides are TGCGCCAGCAGCTTCAGGGAAGACGGCACCGGGGAGCTGTTTTTT.

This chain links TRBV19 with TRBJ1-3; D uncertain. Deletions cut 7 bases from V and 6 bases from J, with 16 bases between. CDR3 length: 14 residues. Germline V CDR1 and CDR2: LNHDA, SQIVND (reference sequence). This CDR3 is CASTAGRVVNTIYF. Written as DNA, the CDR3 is TGTGCCAGTACCGCTGGGAGGGTGGTAAACACCATATATTTT.

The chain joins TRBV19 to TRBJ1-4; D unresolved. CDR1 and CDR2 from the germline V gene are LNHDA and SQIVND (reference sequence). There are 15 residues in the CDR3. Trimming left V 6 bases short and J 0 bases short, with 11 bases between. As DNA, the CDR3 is TGTGCCAGTAGAGTTTTGGCGGCAACTAATGAAAAACTGTTTTTT. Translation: CASRVLAATNEKLFF.

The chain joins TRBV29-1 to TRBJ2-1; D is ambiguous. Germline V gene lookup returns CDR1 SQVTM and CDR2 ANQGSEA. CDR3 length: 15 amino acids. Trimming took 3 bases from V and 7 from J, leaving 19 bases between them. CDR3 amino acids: CSVDPPPRSRNEQFF. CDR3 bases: TGCAGCGTTGATCCTCCCCCTAGGAGTCGGAATGAGCAGTTCTTC.